The clone carrying this TCR beta chain turned up a few times. Its antigen remains unidentified. 13 Jbeta primers and 60 Vbeta primers were used for the PCR. The table came from immunoSEQ multiplex PCR; TCRdb's copy has only in-frame clones and leaves some out. In the table there are 95,000 to 150,000 clones, 66% of which are singletons. These data come from a study of cytomegalovirus exposure and HLA in healthy donors. Study-wide points: TCR beta chain V- and J-gene trimming was linked, in a later analysis, to a missense variant in DCLRE1C. Sequence variants that were highly shared formed a cluster that was likely a sequencing artifact.

Trimming left V 4 bases short and J 5 bases short, with 9 bases between. This CDR3 comprises 13 residues. Germline CDR1 LNHNV, CDR2 YYDKDF (reference sequence). The sequenced sample consisted of PBMCs. The sequence derives from a man aged 18 to 29 in good health and CMV-seronegative. V usage is TRBV15 and J usage is TRBJ1-5; no clear D. CDR3 bases: TGTGCCACCAGCATATCCCGTTATCAGCCCCAGCATTTT. Amino acid sequence: CATSISRYQPQHF. The variable domain in full, with the rest retrieved from reference TRBV15 and TRBJ1-5, is DAMVIQNPRYQVTQFGKPVTLSCSQTLNHNVMYWYQQKSSQAPKLLFHYYDKDFNNEADTPDNFQSRRPNTSFCFLDIRSPGLGDTAMYLCATSISRYQPQHFGDGTRLSIL.